This T cell receptor (beta chain) appears in the sequencing data of a study of cytomegalovirus exposure and HLA in healthy donors. Overall study results and limits: Three CMV-associated chains were confirmed in vitro to be specific for CMV antigens. The authors judged a highly shared variant cluster likely a sequencing artifact.

Trimming removed 1 base at V and 2 bases at J, with 11 bases between. The CDR3 has 15 residues. Germline V lookup: CDR1 SGHNT, CDR2 YYREEE (reference sequence). A note on this clone: Antigen unknown.

The PCR used 60 Vbeta and 13 Jbeta primers. Some clones are missing from TCRdb's copy, which holds only in-frame ones; the method was immunoSEQ multiplex PCR. The data hold roughly 180,000 clones, with roughly 80% observed a single time. Sample: PBMCs. The origin of this receptor is a woman under 30 in good health and CMV-seronegative. This chain joins TRBV5-4 and TRBJ2-3, with a possible D match to TRBD1 (6 bases). The CDR3 DNA reads as TGTGCCAGCAGCTTGTTAGACAGGTTCACAGATACGCAGTATTTT. Translated, it gives CASSLLDRFTDTQYF. The full variable domain, completed using reference TRBV5-4 and TRBJ2-3, is ETGVTQSPTHLIKTRGQQVTLRCSSQSGHNTVSWYQQALGQGPQFIFQYYREEENGRGNFPPRFSGLQFPNYSSELNVNALELDDSALYLCASSLLDRFTDTQYFGPGTRLTVL.